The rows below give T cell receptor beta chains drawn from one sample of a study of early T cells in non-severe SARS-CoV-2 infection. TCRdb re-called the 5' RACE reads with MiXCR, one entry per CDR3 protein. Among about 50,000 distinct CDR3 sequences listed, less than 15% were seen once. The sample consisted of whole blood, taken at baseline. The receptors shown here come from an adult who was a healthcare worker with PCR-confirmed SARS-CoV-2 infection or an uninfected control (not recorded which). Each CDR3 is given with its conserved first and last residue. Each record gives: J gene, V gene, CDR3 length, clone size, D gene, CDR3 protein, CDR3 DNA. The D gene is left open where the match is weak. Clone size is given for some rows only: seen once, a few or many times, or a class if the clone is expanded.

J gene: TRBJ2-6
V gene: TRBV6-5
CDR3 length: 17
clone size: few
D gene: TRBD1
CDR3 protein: CASSPGQGISGANVLTF
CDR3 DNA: TGTGCCAGCAGTCCGGGACAGGGTATCTCTGGGGCCAACGTCCTGACTTTC

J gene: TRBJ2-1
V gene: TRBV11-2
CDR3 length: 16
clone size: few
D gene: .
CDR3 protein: CASSSIRDTLSNEQFF
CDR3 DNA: TGTGCCAGCAGCTCAATTCGGGACACCCTATCGAATGAGCAGTTCTTC

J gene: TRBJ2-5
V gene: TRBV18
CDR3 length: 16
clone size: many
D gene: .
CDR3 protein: CASSPNPWGRRETQYF
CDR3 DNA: TGTGCCAGCTCACCAAACCCGTGGGGGCGCCGAGAGACCCAGTACTTC

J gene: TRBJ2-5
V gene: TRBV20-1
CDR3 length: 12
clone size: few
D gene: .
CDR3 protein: CSARTGQETQYF
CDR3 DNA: TGCAGTGCCCGGACGGGCCAAGAGACCCAGTACTTC

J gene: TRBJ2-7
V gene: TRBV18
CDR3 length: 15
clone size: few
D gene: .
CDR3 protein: CASSPQTESSYEQYF
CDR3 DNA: TGTGCCAGCTCACCCCAGACAGAATCCTCCTACGAGCAGTACTTC

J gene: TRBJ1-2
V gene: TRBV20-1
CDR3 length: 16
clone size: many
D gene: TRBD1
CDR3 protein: CSASGGIRDRSYGYTF
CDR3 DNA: TGCAGTGCTAGCGGAGGAATCCGGGACAGGAGCTATGGCTACACCTTC

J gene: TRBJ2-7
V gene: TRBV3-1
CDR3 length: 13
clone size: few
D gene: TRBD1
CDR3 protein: CASGTGGPYEQYF
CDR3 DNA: TGTGCCAGCGGGACAGGGGGCCCCTACGAGCAGTACTTC

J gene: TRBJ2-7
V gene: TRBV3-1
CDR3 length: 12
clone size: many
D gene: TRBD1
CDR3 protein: CASSPRQGEQYF
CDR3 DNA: TGTGCCAGCAGCCCCCGACAGGGCGAGCAGTACTTC

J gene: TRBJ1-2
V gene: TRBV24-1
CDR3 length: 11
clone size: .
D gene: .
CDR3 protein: CATSDSYGYTF
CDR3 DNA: TGTGCCACCAGTGATTCCTATGGCTACACCTTC

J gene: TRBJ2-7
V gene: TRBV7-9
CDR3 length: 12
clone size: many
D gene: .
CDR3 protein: CASSSDGPWQYF
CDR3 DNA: TGTGCCAGCAGCTCGGACGGACCGTGGCAGTACTTC

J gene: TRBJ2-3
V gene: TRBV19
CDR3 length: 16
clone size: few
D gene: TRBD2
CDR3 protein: CASSRTSGRAGDTQYF
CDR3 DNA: TGTGCCAGTAGCCGAACTAGCGGGAGGGCCGGCGATACGCAGTATTTT

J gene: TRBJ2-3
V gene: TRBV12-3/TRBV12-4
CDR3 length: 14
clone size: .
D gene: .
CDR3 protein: CASSWGRGTDTQYF
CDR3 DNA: TGTGCCAGCAGTTGGGGGAGAGGCACAGATACGCAGTATTTT

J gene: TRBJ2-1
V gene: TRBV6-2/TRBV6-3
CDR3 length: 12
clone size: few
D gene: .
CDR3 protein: CASNYFGQEQFF
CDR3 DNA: TGTGCCAGCAACTACTTCGGACAGGAGCAGTTCTTC

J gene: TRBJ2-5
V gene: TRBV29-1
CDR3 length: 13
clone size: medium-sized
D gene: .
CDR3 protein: CSIDRQYQETQYF
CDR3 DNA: TGCAGCATAGACAGGCAGTACCAAGAGACCCAGTACTTC

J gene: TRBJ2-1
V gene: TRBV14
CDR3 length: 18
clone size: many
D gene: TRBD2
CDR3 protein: CASSRRPVAGGPLDEQFF
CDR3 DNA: TGTGCCAGCAGCCGACGACCGGTAGCGGGAGGGCCGCTTGATGAGCAGTTCTTC

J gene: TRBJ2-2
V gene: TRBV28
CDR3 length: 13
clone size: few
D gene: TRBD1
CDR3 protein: CASRGQYTGELFF
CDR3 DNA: TGTGCCAGCCGGGGACAGTACACCGGGGAGCTGTTTTTT